One and the same sample provided the 20 T cell receptor beta chains below, sequenced in a study of blood T cells in healthy people across ages. The second PCR ran about 7 to 12 cycles with a sample-barcoded 5' primer and J-beta primers. TCRdb itself ran the 5' RACE reads through MiXCR, one entry per CDR3 protein. The table includes under 1,000,000 distinct CDR3 sequences, about 34% detected once. Sequenced: blood. These receptors originate from a man younger than 30 in good health.

CDR3 sequence (DNA): TGTGCCAGCAGGCGGACCGAAATGAAGTCTGAAGCTTTCTTT. Protein sequence: CASRRTEMKSEAFF. The chain is built from TRBV6-6 and TRBJ1-1, with unresolved D. The CDR3 sequence is 14 residues long. Looked up from germline, CDR1 is MNHNY and CDR2 is SVGAGI (reference sequence). Trimming stripped 6 bases from V and 6 bases from J, with 17 bases between.

The CDR3 loop is CASSARDRNSPLHF. The CDR3 DNA reads as TGTGCCAGCAGCGCTCGAGACAGGAATTCACCCCTCCACTTT. This chain uses TRBV9 with TRBJ1-6, with D perhaps matching TRBD1 (6 bases). The V and J ends lost 3 bases and 7 bases respectively, with 11 bases between them. The CDR3 loop spans 14 amino acids. In germline, CDR1 is SGDLS, CDR2 YYNGEE.

The chain joins TRBV6-1 to TRBJ2-7; D is unclear. CDR1 MNHNS and CDR2 SASEGT come from the germline V gene. The CDR3 consists of 12 residues. V was trimmed by 0 bases and J by 6 bases, leaving 6 bases between them. The CDR3: CASSEALLEQYF. CDR3 nucleotide sequence: TGTGCCAGCAGTGAAGCGCTACTCGAGCAGTACTTC.

This clonotype has just one count. The chain couples TRBV7-4 to TRBJ1-1; TRBD1 agrees at 7 bases. Trimming cost V 6 bases and J 5 bases; bases outside gene matches: 12. This CDR3 has 15 amino acids. In germline, CDR1 is SGHVT, CDR2 SQSDAQ. CDR3 nucleotides: TGTGCCAGCAGTAGACAGGGTGAGAAGGGGACTGAAGCTTTCTTT. It specifies CASSRQGEKGTEAFF.

The chain links TRBV3-1 to TRBJ2-7; 8 positions match TRBD2. The germline V gene has CDR1 LGHDT and CDR2 YNNKEL (reference sequence). The CDR3 is 16 amino acids. The ends lost 4 bases at V and 2 bases at J; junction bases unmatched: 10. The CDR3 coding sequence is TGTGCCAGCAGCCCCCCAGTCGATAGCGGGGCCTACGAGCAGTACTTC. Protein sequence: CASSPPVDSGAYEQYF.

V and J are TRBV7-9 and TRBJ2-1, with D perhaps TRBD2 (7 bases). This CDR3 spans 12 amino acids. Trimming stripped 10 bases from V and 8 bases from J, with 15 bases between. From germline, CDR1 is SEHNR and CDR2 FQNEAQ (reference sequence). The CDR3 sequence: CATGGFKDEQFF. The CDR3 DNA reads as TGTGCCACGGGGGGCTTCAAGGATGAGCAGTTCTTC.

This clonotype was detected only a few times. V usage is TRBV20-1 and J usage is TRBJ2-5; D unclear. The CDR3 loop spans 14 amino acids. Germline values: CDR1 DFQATT, CDR2 SNEGSKA (reference sequence). With 5 bases removed from V and 2 bases from J, the gap between germline ends came to 15 bases. The CDR3 is CSAYDWRSQETQYF. Here the CDR3 DNA reads TGCAGTGCTTATGATTGGCGGTCTCAAGAGACCCAGTACTTC.

As to this clonotype: A much more abundant neighbour one base away suggests this may be a read error. J is TRBJ2-5 and V is TRBV5-6; tentatively, D is TRBD2 (5 bases). Looked up from germline, CDR1 is SGHDT and CDR2 is YYEEEE. The CDR3 runs to 14 residues. This chain's CDR3 is CACSLIGSQETQYF. Here the CDR3 DNA reads TGTGCCTGCAGCTTGATTGGGAGTCAAGAGACCCAGTACTTC.

This chain joins TRBV4-1 and TRBJ2-3; 9 bases are shared with TRBD2. CDR1 MGHRA and CDR2 YSYEKL come from the germline V gene. The V segment lost 1 base and the J segment 10 bases; nucleotides outside the gene matches: 6. The CDR3 totals 14 residues. Here the CDR3 reads CASSQVLAGAAQYF. The CDR3 DNA follows: TGCGCCAGCAGCCAAGTCTTAGCGGGAGCTGCGCAGTATTTT.

This clonotype appeared many times. The chain links TRBV9 to TRBJ2-6, with TRBD1 matching 9 bases. The CDR3 extends over 18 amino acids. Germline CDR1 SGDLS, CDR2 YYNGEE. With 3 bases clipped from V and 0 bases from J, the junction kept 7 bases outside the gene matches. This CDR3 is CASSAGTGLSSGANVLTF. CDR3 coding DNA: TGTGCCAGCAGCGCGGGGACAGGGCTTTCCTCTGGGGCCAACGTCCTGACTTTC.

The rearrangement joins TRBV6-6 to TRBJ2-4, with TRBD2 identical over 9 bases. V lost 2 bases to trimming and J lost 5 bases; unmatched junction nucleotides: 1. From germline, CDR1 is MNHNY and CDR2 SVGAGI (reference sequence). The length of the CDR3 is 14 residues. CDR3 sequence (DNA): TGTGCCAGCAGTTACGCGGGGGGGGAAAACATTCAGTACTTC. Protein: CASSYAGGENIQYF.

V and J are TRBV6-5 and TRBJ1-5; 7 nucleotides align to TRBD1. The CDR3 spans 16 residues. CDR1 is MNHEY and CDR2 is SVGAGI in the germline V gene. The ends lost 5 bases at V and 4 bases at J; junction bases unmatched: 11. CDR3 bases: TGTGCCAGCAGTCCTCGTTATGACAGGGAGAATCAGCCCCAGCATTTT. Its translation: CASSPRYDRENQPQHF.

This clonotype was observed at least ten times. The genes are TRBV12-3 or TRBV12-4 and TRBJ2-5; TRBD2 might be the D (6 bases). The CDR3 length is 14 residues. Trimming shortened V by 7 bases and J by 1 base, and 13 bases separated the two germline ends. CDR3 coding DNA: TGTGCCAGCATACATCGGGGGATCCAAGAGACCCAGTACTTC. Amino acid sequence: CASIHRGIQETQYF.

This clonotype occurred many times. The V call is TRBV10-3, the J call TRBJ2-1, with a possible D match to TRBD1 (6 bases). Trimming left V 6 bases short and J 2 bases short, with 20 bases between. Germline V gene lookup returns CDR1 ENHRY and CDR2 SYGVKD. This CDR3 spans 17 amino acids. In DNA form, the CDR3 reads TGTGCCATCAGCCTAGAAGGCAGGGGTCAAACCTACAATGAGCAGTTCTTC. Its protein product is CAISLEGRGQTYNEQFF.

Points on this clonotype: Possible read error: a much larger clone is one base away. The chain joins TRBV20-1 to TRBJ2-3; D possibly corresponds to TRBD2 (6 bases). The CDR3 extends over 16 amino acids. The germline CDR1 and CDR2 sequences are DFQATT and SNEGSKA (reference sequence). The CDR3 protein is CSARPRGRLGTGTQYF. The CDR3 DNA reads as TGCAGTGCTAGGCCCCGGGGGAGGCTAGGCACAGGTACGCAGTATTTT.

Details on this clonotype: One end of the junction does not line up with germline, which may come from a read error. The chain links TRBV15 to TRBJ1-4; 8 nucleotides agree with TRBD1. The germline V gene encodes CDR1 LNHNV and CDR2 YYDKDF (reference sequence). The CDR3 is 18 residues long. The DNA for the CDR3 is TGTGCCACCAGCAGAGATGGGGGCAGGGGGCTAACTAATGAAAAACCGTTTTTT. Its translation: CATSRDGGRGLTNEKPFF. The full variable domain, with the rest looked up from reference TRBV15 and TRBJ1-4, is DAMVIQNPRYQVTQFGKPVTLSCSQTLNHNVMYWYQQKSSQAPKLLFHYYDKDFNNEADTPDNFQSRRPNTSFCFLDIRSPGLGDTAMYLCATSRDGGRGLTNEKPFFGSGTQLSVL.

Of note for this clonotype: This may be a read error, as it is one base from a much larger clone. The chain is built from TRBV4-1 and TRBJ2-4, with 9 bases fitting TRBD1. The CDR3 contains 16 residues. Germline V gene data show CDR1 as MGHRA and CDR2 as YSYEKL. As DNA, the CDR3 is TGCGCCAGCAGCCAACCTGACAGGGGGTCAAAAAACATTCGGTACTTC. This translates into CASSQPDRGSKNIRYF.

The table lists this clonotype with a few counts. This chain connects TRBV7-8 to TRBJ2-5, with D perhaps TRBD1 or TRBD2 (6 bases each). Germline CDR1 is SGHVS and CDR2 is FQNEAQ. V shed 5 bases and J shed 11 bases, with 24 bases lying between them. The CDR3 is 15 residues long. The CDR3 reads CASSLDGGPFNEQYF. The CDR3, as DNA: TGTGCCAGCAGCCTAGACGGGGGCCCTTTCAATGAGCAGTACTTC. Using reference TRBV7-8 and TRBJ2-5 for the parts outside the CDR3, the full variable domain is GAGVSQSPRYKVAKRGQDVALRCDPISGHVSLFWYQQALGQGPEFLTYFQNEAQLDKSGLPSDRFFAERPEGSVSTLKIQRTQQEDSAVYLCASSLDGGPFNEQYFGPGTRLLVL.

This rearrangement joins TRBV6-1 to TRBJ1-2; no reliable D call. The CDR3 has 13 residues. The V gene lost 1 base and the J gene lost 4 bases, with 7 bases spanning the gap. The germline V gene encodes CDR1 MNHNS and CDR2 SASEGT. In DNA form, the CDR3 reads TGTGCCAGCAGTGAAGAAAGGGTCTATGGCTACACCTTC. This encodes CASSEERVYGYTF.

The genes are TRBV27 and TRBJ2-2, with 8 bases fitting TRBD1. V was pared by 3 bases and J by 5 bases, with 5 bases of the junction left unmatched. The CDR3 loop spans 15 amino acids. Germline CDR1 MNHEY, CDR2 SMNVEV (reference sequence). As DNA, the CDR3 is TGTGCCAGCAGTTTGGGGCAGGGGGCGACCGGGGAGCTGTTTTTT. It is translated as CASSLGQGATGELFF.